This T cell receptor beta chain was captured by sequencing in a study of identical twins. This clonotype appeared a few times. Losses at the gene ends were 2 bases for V and 2 bases for J; bases not matched to a gene: 6. The germline V gene encodes CDR1 SGHAT and CDR2 FQNNGV. The CDR3 totals 15 residues. TCRdb re-called the 5' RACE reads with MiXCR, one entry per CDR3 protein. Seen here are nearly 200,000 distinct CDR3 sequences, around a sixth observed once, and the top ten hold 40%. In addition, the sample was reused for a study of T cells expressing NK-cell markers. That source reports: Over 5 donors carried dominant NKG2C+ clonotypes that made up about 1.0-8% of their CD8+ T cells.

Sequenced input: CD8+ T cells sorted from blood. The source is a woman younger than 30 in good health. This chain links TRBV11-2 with TRBJ2-7; 7 bases map to TRBD2. The CDR3: CASSLLTSRTYEQYF. CDR3 sequence (DNA): TGTGCCAGCAGCTTATTGACTAGCCGGACCTACGAGCAGTACTTC.